One and the same sample provided the 26 T cell receptor beta chains below, sequenced in a study of blood T cell repertoires in COVID-19. Using immunoSEQ multiplex PCR, the repertoire was profiled, and TCRdb retains in-frame clones only, with some absent. This sample yields about 190,000 clones, of which about 90% are seen a single time; 0.62% belongs to the top ten. The material sequenced was peripheral blood. All receptors come from a middle-aged man with acute or convalescent COVID-19.

The chain has TRBV4-2 and TRBJ2-1; TRBD2 is a possible D gene (6 bases). Between the trimmed V and J ends, which lost 0 bases and 9 bases, there was a span of 15 bases. Germline CDR1 is LGHNA and CDR2 is YNFKEQ. The CDR3 is 15 amino acids. The CDR3 region has the DNA TGTGCCAGCAGCCAAGAAGGGCGGGGCGGCGGTGAGCAGTTCTTC. Protein product: CASSQEGRGGGEQFF.

This clone was detected once. This chain links TRBV14 with TRBJ2-3; D is possibly TRBD2 (5 bases). V lost 3 bases to trimming and J lost 1 base, with 11 bases between them. This CDR3 is built from 15 residues. Germline V gene lookup returns CDR1 SGHDN and CDR2 FVKESK. The CDR3 bases are TGTGCCAGCAGCCATAGAAGCGGACGCACAGATACGCAGTATTTT. Protein product: CASSHRSGRTDTQYF.

This clone was recorded a few times. The chain uses TRBV7-9 and TRBJ2-2; weak D call: TRBD1 (6 bases). Germline V gene sequence: CDR1 SEHNR, CDR2 FQNEAQ (reference sequence). V lost 3 bases and J 4 bases, leaving 9 bases between the germline ends. The CDR3 has 14 residues. The CDR3 is CASSFRGGTGELFF. The CDR3 DNA follows: TGTGCCAGCAGCTTCAGGGGTGGCACCGGGGAGCTGTTTTTT.

J is TRBJ1-2 and V is TRBV6-5; unclear D gene. From germline, CDR1 is MNHEY and CDR2 SVGAGI. Trimming cost V 6 bases and J 4 bases, with 12 bases left between them. CDR3 size: 13 residues. CDR3 DNA sequence: TGTGCCAGCAGCCGAGGGAGGATCTATGGCTACACCTTC. This encodes CASSRGRIYGYTF.

This chain connects TRBV7-2 to TRBJ1-5; 8 bases fit TRBD1. V shed 2 bases and J 5 bases; nucleotides not matched to a gene: 2. The germline V gene encodes CDR1 SGHTA and CDR2 FQGNSA. The CDR3 has 14 amino acids. CDR3 region: CASSLTQGDQPQHF. For the CDR3, the DNA is TGTGCCAGCAGCTTAACACAGGGGGATCAGCCCCAGCATTTT.

The V and J genes are TRBV2 and TRBJ1-5, with no clear D. The CDR3 has 15 residues. V was clipped by 3 bases and J by 1 base, with 10 bases between them. Germline CDR1 reads SNHLY; CDR2 reads FYNNEI. The CDR3, as DNA: TGTGCCAGCAGTGACAGGTCTATAAGCAATCAGCCCCAGCATTTT. This translates into CASSDRSISNQPQHF.

This chain joins TRBV19 and TRBJ2-2, with D possibly matching TRBD1 (5 bases). Between the trimmed V and J ends, which lost 10 bases and 1 base, there was a span of 13 bases. The CDR3 length is 14 residues. Germline V gives CDR1 LNHDA, CDR2 SQIVND (reference sequence). CDR3 loop: CATQWGKNTGELFF. The CDR3 DNA follows: TGTGCCACTCAATGGGGCAAGAACACCGGGGAGCTGTTTTTT.

The rearrangement links TRBV9 to TRBJ2-7; TRBD2 aligns across 11 bases. Germline V gives CDR1 SGDLS, CDR2 YYNGEE. The V gene end was trimmed by 2 bases and the J gene end by 3 bases; junction bases not matched to a gene: 7. The CDR3 length is 16 residues. The CDR3 DNA reads as TGTGCCAGCAGCGTCGGAGGACTAGCGGGCCGCTACGAGCAGTACTTC. Translated, it gives CASSVGGLAGRYEQYF.

The V call is TRBV7-8, the J call TRBJ2-5; 9 bases align to TRBD2. The CDR3 has 16 residues. CDR1 is SGHVS, CDR2 FQNEAQ, per germline. J gave up 5 bases and V 2 bases, and 9 bases lay outside the gene matches. The CDR3 spells CASSLRASGGSETQYF. The DNA for the CDR3 is TGTGCCAGCAGCTTAAGAGCCAGCGGGGGGTCCGAGACCCAGTACTTC.

The V call is TRBV30, the J call TRBJ2-5; the D is unclear. The CDR3 length is 11 residues. V was cut by 7 bases and J by 2 bases, with 8 bases left in between. Germline CDR1 is GTSNPN and CDR2 is SVGIG (reference sequence). The CDR3 reads CASQIQETQYF. In DNA form, the CDR3 reads TGTGCCTCCCAGATTCAAGAGACCCAGTACTTC.

The J gene is TRBJ1-1, the V gene TRBV18; maybe TRBD1 (5 bases). CDR3 length: 13 amino acids. The V end lost 4 bases, the J end lost 2 bases, and 8 bases lay between the germline ends. Germline assignment: CDR1 KGHSH and CDR2 LQKENI. The CDR3 protein is CASSRTGNTEAFF. DNA for the CDR3: TGTGCCAGCTCACGTACAGGTAACACTGAAGCTTTCTTT.

V is TRBV2 and J is TRBJ2-3, with D possibly TRBD1 on 6 matching bases. Germline loops: CDR1 SNHLY, CDR2 FYNNEI. This CDR3 contains 13 residues. Trimming took off 11 bases at V and 0 bases at J, with 12 bases between the two ends. CDR3 bases: TGTGCCGGACGACAGGCTAGCACAGATACGCAGTATTTT. The encoded protein is CAGRQASTDTQYF.

The chain carries TRBV30 and TRBJ2-7, with 7 bases that match TRBD1. Looked up from germline, CDR1 is GTSNPN and CDR2 is SVGIG (reference sequence). Trimming cost V 4 bases and J 1 base; bases outside gene matches: 10. The CDR3 spans 15 residues. As DNA, the CDR3 is TGTGCCTGGACCGAGGGAGAGGGGGCGTCCTACGAGCAGTACGTC. Its protein is CAWTEGEGASYEQYV.

The J gene is TRBJ1-5, the V gene TRBV6-4; TRBD1 agrees at 7 bases. The CDR3 loop spans 15 amino acids. Germline-derived CDR1 and CDR2 are MRHNA and SNTAGT. V lost 4 bases, J lost 0 bases, and 3 bases stayed unmatched. The CDR3 is CASSVGTVSNQPQHF. DNA of the CDR3: TGTGCCAGCAGTGTCGGGACAGTTAGCAATCAGCCCCAGCATTTT.

This clone was seen once. This chain joins TRBV5-1 and TRBJ1-1; no firm D call. Germline V lookup: CDR1 SGHRS, CDR2 YFSETQ. Trimming shortened V by 4 bases and J by 1 base, and 14 bases separated the two germline ends. There are 15 residues in the CDR3. CDR3 protein: CASSPEFPGNTEAFF. DNA for the CDR3: TGCGCCAGCAGCCCCGAATTTCCGGGGAACACTGAAGCTTTCTTT.

This clone was recorded many times. J is TRBJ2-7 and V is TRBV14, with D perhaps TRBD1 (6 bases). Trimming left V 5 bases short and J 3 bases short, with 20 bases between. Germline CDR1 is SGHDN and CDR2 is FVKESK. CDR3 length equals 16 residues. The DNA for the CDR3 is TGTGCCAGCAGCAAGGGATACCGGGACATCCACTACGAGCAGTACTTC. Amino acid sequence: CASSKGYRDIHYEQYF.

In its sample, this clone was seen once. This chain uses TRBV10-3 with TRBJ1-2, with D tentatively TRBD1 (5 bases). The CDR3 is made up of 14 amino acids. The germline V gene encodes CDR1 ENHRY and CDR2 SYGVKD. V lost 0 bases and J 4 bases, leaving 9 bases between the germline ends. In DNA form, the CDR3 reads TGTGCCATCAGTGAGTCGGGGCAGCTCTATGGCTACACCTTC. This codes for CAISESGQLYGYTF.

The J gene is TRBJ2-7, the V gene TRBV7-6; D gene uncertain. Germline CDR1 reads SGHVS; CDR2 reads FNYEAQ. The length of the CDR3 is 13 residues. Trimming removed 2 bases from V and 3 bases from J, with 8 bases in between. The CDR3 region has the DNA TGTGCCAGCAGCTTACCAGGCCGCTACGAGCAGTACTTC. Its translation: CASSLPGRYEQYF.

The J gene is TRBJ1-2, the V gene TRBV28, with 8 bases matching TRBD1. There are 14 residues in the CDR3. Germline trimming cut 7 bases from V and 4 bases from J; bases unmatched to any gene: 8. Looked up from germline, CDR1 is MDHEN and CDR2 is SYDVKM. CDR3 loop: CASTSAGGGYGYTF. CDR3 sequence (DNA): TGTGCCAGCACCTCGGCAGGGGGCGGCTATGGCTACACCTTC.

The rearrangement joins TRBV7-9 to TRBJ2-1; 12 bases match TRBD2. The CDR3 has 15 residues. V was clipped by 6 bases and J by 4 bases; unmatched bases: 4. Germline V gene lookup returns CDR1 SEHNR and CDR2 FQNEAQ (reference sequence). The CDR3 nucleotides read TGTGCCAGCAGTCGACTAGCGGGAGTTTACAATGAGCAGTTCTTC. Translation: CASSRLAGVYNEQFF.

CDR3 sequence (DNA): TGTGCCAGCAGCTTGAGTAGCCTCCAAGAGACCCAGTACTTC. Encoded protein: CASSLSSLQETQYF. The rearrangement joins TRBV5-4 to TRBJ2-5; no clear D. The CDR3 is made up of 14 amino acids. The germline gives CDR1 SGHNT, CDR2 YYREEE (reference sequence). Between the trimmed V and J ends, which lost 1 base and 1 base, there was a span of 8 bases.

The chain has TRBV7-2 and TRBJ2-3; 12 positions agree with TRBD2. This CDR3 region has 16 residues. The junction had 4 bases not matched to a gene; V was cut back by 0 bases and J by 6 bases. The germline V gene encodes CDR1 SGHTA and CDR2 FQGNSA. In DNA form, the CDR3 reads TGTGCCAGCAGCTTAGCCCCTAGCGGGGGGGCCGATACGCAGTATTTT. It is translated as CASSLAPSGGADTQYF.

V and J are TRBV11-2 and TRBJ2-3; 7 bases line up with TRBD1. The CDR3 length is 18 residues. Losses at the gene ends were 5 bases for V and 0 bases for J; bases not matched to a gene: 14. Germline CDR1 and CDR2: SGHAT and FQNNGV. CDR3 in amino acids: CASSPRDSRTASTDTQYF. The CDR3 DNA follows: TGTGCCAGCAGCCCCCGGGACAGTCGAACCGCTAGCACAGATACGCAGTATTTT.

The chain employs TRBV7-2 and TRBJ2-7, with TRBD2 as a possible D gene (6 bases). V dropped 2 bases and J dropped 4 bases, with 15 bases sitting between them. CDR3 length equals 15 residues. CDR1 is SGHTA and CDR2 is FQGNSA in the germline V gene. CDR3 region: CASSLKGSSGYEQYF. CDR3 DNA: TGTGCCAGCAGCTTAAAGGGGAGTAGCGGATACGAGCAGTACTTC. Together with reference TRBV7-2 and TRBJ2-7, the CDR3 gives the full variable domain: GAGVSQSPSNKVTEKGKDVELRCDPISGHTALYWYRQSLGQGLEFLIYFQGNSAPDKSGLPSDRFSAERTGGSVSTLTIQRTQQEDSAVYLCASSLKGSSGYEQYFGPGTRLTVT.

This chain joins TRBV7-9 and TRBJ1-1; maybe TRBD1 (5 bases). CDR1 is SEHNR, CDR2 FQNEAQ, per germline (reference sequence). This CDR3 comprises 14 residues. V lost 5 bases to trimming and J lost 3 bases, with 13 bases between them. CDR3 coding DNA: TGTGCCAGCAGCCAACAGGTAGGGGACACTGAAGCTTTCTTT. Translated: CASSQQVGDTEAFF. The full variable domain, in which reference TRBV7-9 and TRBJ1-1 provide the parts outside the CDR3, is DTGVSQNPRHKITKRGQNVTFRCDPISEHNRLYWYRQTLGQGPEFLTYFQNEAQLEKSRLLSDRFSAERPKGSFSTLEIQRTEQGDSAMYLCASSQQVGDTEAFFGQGTRLTVV.

V usage is TRBV27 and J usage is TRBJ2-3, with 7 bases aligning to TRBD2. Germline CDR1 and CDR2: MNHEY and SMNVEV (reference sequence). Losses at the gene ends were 0 bases for V and 5 bases for J; bases not matched to a gene: 5. The CDR3 is 15 amino acids. The DNA for the CDR3 is TGTGCCAGCAGTTTATCGGGGGGGTGGTTAGATACGCAGTATTTT. Its protein product is CASSLSGGWLDTQYF.